A single sample is the source of the 23 T cell receptor beta chains below, sequenced in a study of blood T cell repertoires in COVID-19. Measured with immunoSEQ multiplex PCR; TCRdb has only the in-frame clones, and not every one. The sample includes about 100,000 clones, about four fifths of them seen just once. The sample consisted of peripheral blood. The source is a woman of 80 years or more with active or convalescent COVID-19.

This clone was counted a single time. This rearrangement joins TRBV3-1 (or the pseudogene TRBV3-2) to TRBJ2-5; D possibly corresponds to TRBD2 (5 bases). In germline, CDR1 is LGHDT, CDR2 YNNKEL (reference sequence). Between the trimmed V and J ends, which lost 3 bases and 9 bases, there was a span of 14 bases. The CDR3 runs to 13 residues. As DNA, the CDR3 is TGTGCCAGCAGCCAGGGAGCTATGGTGGCCCAGTACTTC. Translation gives CASSQGAMVAQYF.

This clone has only a few counts. CDR3: CASSPRTGGEGSLRFF. In DNA, the CDR3 is TGTGCCAGCTCACCAAGGACAGGGGGCGAGGGCTCCCTAAGGTTTTTT. V usage is TRBV18 and J usage is TRBJ2-2; 11 nucleotides align to TRBD1. The CDR3 extends over 16 amino acids. CDR1 is KGHSH, CDR2 LQKENI, per germline. With 2 bases clipped from V and 16 bases from J, the junction kept 15 bases outside the gene matches.

J is TRBJ1-6 and V is TRBV2; tentatively, D is TRBD1 (6 bases). This CDR3 spans 17 amino acids. The germline V and J ends were trimmed by 4 bases and 0 bases, with 13 bases remaining between them. The germline gives CDR1 SNHLY, CDR2 FYNNEI. CDR3 in amino acids: CASSVLTGSSYNSPLHF. The DNA for the CDR3 is TGTGCCAGCAGTGTCCTAACAGGGAGCTCCTATAATTCACCCCTCCACTTT.

The CDR3, as DNA: TGCAGTGCTAGTTCCGGGGGATGGGAGACCCAGTACTTC. Translating it yields CSASSGGWETQYF. This chain connects TRBV20-1 to TRBJ2-5; D might be TRBD2 (6 bases). Germline lookup yields CDR1 DFQATT and CDR2 SNEGSKA (reference sequence). With 3 bases removed from V and 5 bases from J, the gap between germline ends came to 13 bases. The CDR3 totals 13 residues.

This clone was recorded a few times. This sequence joins TRBV28 and TRBJ1-2; D is unclear. Trimming removed 6 bases from V and 6 bases from J, with 8 bases in between. Per germline, CDR1 MDHEN and CDR2 SYDVKM. The CDR3 totals 11 residues. CDR3 coding DNA: TGTGCCAGCAGCCTGCGCCATGGCTACACCTTC. Its translation is CASSLRHGYTF.

The rearrangement uses TRBV11-2 and TRBJ2-1; 8 nucleotides agree with TRBD2. The germline V gene encodes CDR1 SGHAT and CDR2 FQNNGV. With 11 bases clipped from V and 7 bases from J, the junction kept 13 bases outside the gene matches. This CDR3 spans 14 amino acids. CDR3 in amino acids: CASWISAGGNEQFF. CDR3 nucleotide sequence: TGTGCCTCCTGGATTTCGGCGGGAGGAAATGAGCAGTTCTTC.

The V call is TRBV20-1, the J call TRBJ2-1; TRBD2 matches at 8 bases. Looked up from germline, CDR1 is DFQATT and CDR2 is SNEGSKA (reference sequence). This CDR3 is 11 amino acids long. The trim removed 5 bases at V and 8 bases at J, leaving 2 bases unmatched. This chain's CDR3 is CSASGLDEQFF. The CDR3 nucleotides read TGCAGTGCTTCGGGACTAGATGAGCAGTTCTTC.

V gene TRBV5-1 combines with J gene TRBJ2-1; the match to TRBD2 covers 7 bases. The CDR3 covers 15 residues. Trimming took 1 base from V and 5 from J; bases not matched to a gene: 6. CDR1 and CDR2 from the germline V gene are SGHRS and YFSETQ. The CDR3 sequence: CASSLTRETHNEQFF. The CDR3 bases are TGCGCCAGCAGCTTGACGCGGGAGACCCACAATGAGCAGTTCTTC. The full variable domain, rest sourced from reference TRBV5-1 and TRBJ2-1, is KAGVTQTPRYLIKTRGQQVTLSCSPISGHRSVSWYQQTPGQGLQFLFEYFSETQRNKGNFPGRFSGRQFSNSRSEMNVSTLELGDSALYLCASSLTRETHNEQFFGPGTRLTVL.

This chain uses TRBV5-4 with TRBJ2-1, with 7 bases aligning to TRBD2. The CDR3 consists of 16 residues. Germline CDR1 is SGHNT and CDR2 is YYREEE (reference sequence). With V trimmed by 2 bases and J by 8 bases, 13 bases remained unmatched. The CDR3 region is CASSLTGGGPSDEQFF. DNA for the CDR3: TGTGCCAGCAGCTTAACGGGGGGAGGGCCCTCCGATGAGCAGTTCTTC.

This chain uses TRBV29-1 with TRBJ2-3; the match to TRBD2 covers 14 bases. Trimming took 6 bases from V and 2 from J; bases not matched to a gene: 10. Per germline, CDR1 SQVTM and CDR2 ANQGSEA. The CDR3 runs to 17 residues. CDR3 DNA sequence: TGCAGCGTCGCCGGACTAGCGGGAGGATCTATCACAGATACGCAGTATTTT. It specifies CSVAGLAGGSITDTQYF.

The chain links TRBV5-4 to TRBJ2-2; 9 nucleotides agree with TRBD1. Trimming at V came to 4 bases and at J to 4 bases, leaving 11 bases not matched to a gene. This CDR3 is 17 amino acids long. CDR1 and CDR2 from the germline V gene are SGHNT and YYREEE (reference sequence). CDR3 sequence (DNA): TGTGCCAGCAGCCTCGATTTACAGGGGGCAAGCACCGGGGAGCTGTTTTTT. It yields the protein CASSLDLQGASTGELFF.

The rearrangement uses TRBV6-6 and TRBJ2-1; D unresolved. Trimming removed 0 bases at V and 6 bases at J, with 12 bases between. The V gene's germline CDR1 is MNHNY and CDR2 SVGAGI (reference sequence). The CDR3 extends over 15 amino acids. CDR3 region: CASSYSGRSTNEQFF. DNA for the CDR3: TGTGCCAGCAGTTACTCGGGCAGGTCTACCAATGAGCAGTTCTTC.

V gene TRBV19 combines with J gene TRBJ1-1, with 8 bases identical to TRBD1. The CDR3 consists of 15 residues. After removal of 3 bases from V and 1 base from J, the junction contained 4 bases not matched to a gene. CDR1 and CDR2 from the germline V gene are LNHDA and SQIVND (reference sequence). As DNA, the CDR3 is TGTGCCAGTAGTATCCGAGACAGGGGGAACACTGAAGCTTTCTTT. Its translation: CASSIRDRGNTEAFF.

The chain links TRBV27 to TRBJ1-5; maybe TRBD1 (6 bases). The CDR3 extends over 13 amino acids. Trimming stripped 5 bases from V and 7 bases from J, with 12 bases between. Germline CDR1 and CDR2: MNHEY and SMNVEV (reference sequence). CDR3 DNA sequence: TGTGCCAGCAGTGCTAATACAGGGCAGCCCCAGCATTTT. Translated: CASSANTGQPQHF.

This chain links TRBV27 with TRBJ1-5; tentatively, D is TRBD1 (6 bases). Trimming left V 5 bases short and J 7 bases short, with 12 bases between. Germline lookup yields CDR1 MNHEY and CDR2 SMNVEV (reference sequence). This CDR3 region has 13 residues. CDR3 in amino acids: CASSRGGTQPQHF. Here the CDR3 DNA reads TGTGCCAGCAGTAGAGGGGGTACGCAGCCCCAGCATTTT.

J is TRBJ1-2 and V is TRBV28; weak D call: TRBD1 (5 bases). This CDR3 has 15 residues. Germline V gene sequence: CDR1 MDHEN, CDR2 SYDVKM. V lost 2 bases and J lost 4, with 14 bases in between. CDR3 in DNA: TGTGCCAGCAGTTTACCGCAGGGTAAAGTCTATGGCTACACCTTC. As protein: CASSLPQGKVYGYTF.

This clone was counted a few times. The chain is built from TRBV11-3 and TRBJ2-2, with TRBD2 as a possible D gene (6 bases). This CDR3 contains 14 residues. The V and J ends lost 1 base and 5 bases respectively, with 8 bases between them. Germline assignment: CDR1 SGHNT and CDR2 YENEEA. In nucleotides, the CDR3 is TGTGCCAGCAGCTTAGCCCGGGAGACCGGGGAGCTGTTTTTT. Residues: CASSLARETGELFF.

The DNA for the CDR3 is TGTGCCAGCAGCGTAGATCGGACTGGGAACACCGGGGAGCTGTTTTTT. Amino acids: CASSVDRTGNTGELFF. V gene TRBV9 combines with J gene TRBJ2-2, with a possible D match to TRBD2 (5 bases). This CDR3 has 16 amino acids. Germline V CDR1 and CDR2: SGDLS, YYNGEE. The V gene lost 0 bases and the J gene lost 1 base, with 10 bases spanning the gap.

The chain is built from TRBV19 and TRBJ2-3; D gene unclear. The CDR3 covers 14 residues. From germline, CDR1 is LNHDA and CDR2 SQIVND (reference sequence). V lost 7 bases and J 0 bases, leaving 11 bases between the germline ends. The CDR3 nucleotides read TGTGCCAGTACCCCAGTGTTTAGCACAGATACGCAGTATTTT. Amino acids: CASTPVFSTDTQYF. Full variable domain (missing parts from reference TRBV19 and TRBJ2-3): DGGITQSPKYLFRKEGQNVTLSCEQNLNHDAMYWYRQDPGQGLRLIYYSQIVNDFQKGDIAEGYSVSREKKESFPLTVTSAQKNPTAFYLCASTPVFSTDTQYFGPGTRLTVL.

The V call is TRBV2, the J call TRBJ2-1; TRBD2 matches 8 bases. The CDR3 is 13 residues long. Germline V lookup: CDR1 SNHLY, CDR2 FYNNEI. The V gene end was trimmed by 5 bases and the J gene end by 9 bases; junction bases not matched to a gene: 6. The CDR3 bases are TGTGCCAGCAGTTACTTAGCGGGACGTGAGCAGTTCTTC. This translates into CASSYLAGREQFF.

This clone was found once. The V and J genes are TRBV11-2 and TRBJ2-1, with 7 bases identical to TRBD2. The ends lost 5 bases at V and 5 bases at J; junction bases unmatched: 9. Germline V gene lookup returns CDR1 SGHAT and CDR2 FQNNGV. The CDR3 has 15 amino acids. The CDR3 region has the DNA TGTGCCAGCAGCAATAGACTAGCAGAAAACAATGAGCAGTTCTTC. Translating gives CASSNRLAENNEQFF. The variable domain in full, with the rest retrieved from reference TRBV11-2 and TRBJ2-1, is EAGVAQSPRYKIIEKRQSVAFWCNPISGHATLYWYQQILGQGPKLLIQFQNNGVVDDSQLPKDRFSAERLKGVDSTLKIQPAKLEDSAVYLCASSNRLAENNEQFFGPGTRLTVL.

The V and J genes are TRBV5-1 and TRBJ2-3; D is perhaps TRBD1 (6 bases). The germline CDR1 and CDR2 sequences are SGHRS and YFSETQ. The V end lost 8 bases, the J end lost 0 bases, and 13 bases lay between the germline ends. The CDR3 extends over 14 amino acids. The CDR3 loop reads CASLRGGSTDTQYF. For the CDR3, the DNA is TGCGCCAGTTTGAGAGGGGGAAGCACAGATACGCAGTATTTT.

V is TRBV7-2 and J is TRBJ2-1; D is perhaps TRBD2 (6 bases). Germline CDR1 SGHTA, CDR2 FQGNSA. This CDR3 spans 14 amino acids. V was cut by 6 bases and J by 5 bases, with 14 bases left in between. CDR3 residues: CASSQILANNEQFF. DNA for the CDR3: TGTGCCAGCAGTCAAATACTAGCTAACAATGAGCAGTTCTTC.